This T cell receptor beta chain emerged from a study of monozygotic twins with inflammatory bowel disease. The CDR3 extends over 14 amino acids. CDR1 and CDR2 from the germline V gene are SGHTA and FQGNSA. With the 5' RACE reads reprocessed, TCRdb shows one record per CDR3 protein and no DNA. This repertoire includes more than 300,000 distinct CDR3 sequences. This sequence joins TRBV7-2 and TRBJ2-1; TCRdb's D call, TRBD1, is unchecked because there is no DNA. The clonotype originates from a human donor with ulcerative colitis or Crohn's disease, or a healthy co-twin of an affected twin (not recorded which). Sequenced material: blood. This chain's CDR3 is CASRGTGKYNEQFF.